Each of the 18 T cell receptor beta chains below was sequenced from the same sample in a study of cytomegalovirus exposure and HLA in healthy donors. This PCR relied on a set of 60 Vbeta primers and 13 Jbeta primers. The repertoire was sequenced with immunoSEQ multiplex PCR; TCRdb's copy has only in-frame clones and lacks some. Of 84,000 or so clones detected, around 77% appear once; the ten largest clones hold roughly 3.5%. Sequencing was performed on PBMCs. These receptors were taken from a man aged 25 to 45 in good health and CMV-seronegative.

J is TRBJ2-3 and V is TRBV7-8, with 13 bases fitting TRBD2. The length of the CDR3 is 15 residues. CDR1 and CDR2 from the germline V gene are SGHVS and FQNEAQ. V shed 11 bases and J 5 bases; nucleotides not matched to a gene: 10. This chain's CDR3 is CAGTLAGGPGDTQYF. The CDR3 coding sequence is TGTGCCGGAACACTAGCGGGGGGGCCCGGAGATACGCAGTATTTT.

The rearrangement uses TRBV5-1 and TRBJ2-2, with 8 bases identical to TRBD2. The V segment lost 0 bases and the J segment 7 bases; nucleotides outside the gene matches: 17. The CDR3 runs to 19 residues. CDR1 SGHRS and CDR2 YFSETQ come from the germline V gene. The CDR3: CASSLVVKGREAGGGELFF. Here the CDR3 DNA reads TGCGCCAGCAGCTTGGTGGTTAAGGGGCGGGAGGCCGGGGGCGGGGAGCTGTTTTTT.

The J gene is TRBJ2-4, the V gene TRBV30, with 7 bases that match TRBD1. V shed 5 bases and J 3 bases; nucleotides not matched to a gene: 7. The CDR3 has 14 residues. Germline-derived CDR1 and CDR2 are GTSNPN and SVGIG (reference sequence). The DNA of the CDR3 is TGTGCCTGGTCCAGGGGGACACTCAAAAACATTCAGTACTTC. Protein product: CAWSRGTLKNIQYF.

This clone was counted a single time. CDR3 sequence reads: CASSPGWISGNTIYF. The DNA for the CDR3 is TGTGCCAGCAGCCCGGGATGGATCTCTGGAAACACCATATATTTT. The rearrangement links TRBV6-5 to TRBJ1-3; D gene uncertain. Germline CDR1 and CDR2: MNHEY and SVGAGI. This CDR3 comprises 15 residues. V was shortened by 6 bases and J by 0 bases, with 12 bases between the two germline ends.

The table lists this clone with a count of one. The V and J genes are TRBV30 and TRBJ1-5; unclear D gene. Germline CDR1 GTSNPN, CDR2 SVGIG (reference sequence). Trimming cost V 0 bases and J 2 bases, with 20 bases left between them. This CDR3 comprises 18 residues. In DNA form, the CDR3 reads TGTGCCTGGAGTGTATCCTCGTCGGCGCGGTGGGGCAATCAGCCCCAGCATTTT. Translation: CAWSVSSSARWGNQPQHF.

The DNA of the CDR3 is TGTGCCAGCAGTCTGACTAGCGGGGGGAGCTACAATGAGCAGTTCTTC. This translates into CASSLTSGGSYNEQFF. This chain uses TRBV2 with TRBJ2-1, with 13 bases identical to TRBD2. CDR1 and CDR2 (germline): SNHLY, FYNNEI. There are 16 residues in the CDR3. V was pared by 5 bases and J by 3 bases, with 4 bases of the junction left unmatched.

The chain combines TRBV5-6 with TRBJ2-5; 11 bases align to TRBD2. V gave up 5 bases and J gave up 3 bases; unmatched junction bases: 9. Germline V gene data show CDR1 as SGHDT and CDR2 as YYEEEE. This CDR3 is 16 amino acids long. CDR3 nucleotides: TGTGCCAGCAGACTAGCTAGCGGGAGGATGAAAGAGACCCAGTACTTC. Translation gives CASRLASGRMKETQYF.

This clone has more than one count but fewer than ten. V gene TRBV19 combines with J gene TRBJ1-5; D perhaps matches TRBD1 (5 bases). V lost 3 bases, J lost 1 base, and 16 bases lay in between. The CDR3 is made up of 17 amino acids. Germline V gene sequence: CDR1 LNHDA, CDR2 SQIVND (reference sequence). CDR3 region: CASSINMGGRSNQPQHF. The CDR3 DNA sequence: TGTGCCAGTAGTATTAATATGGGGGGAAGGAGCAATCAGCCCCAGCATTTT.

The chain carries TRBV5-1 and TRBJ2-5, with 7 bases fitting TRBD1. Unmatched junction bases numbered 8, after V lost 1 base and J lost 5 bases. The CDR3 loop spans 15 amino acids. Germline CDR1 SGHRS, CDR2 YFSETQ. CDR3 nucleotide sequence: TGCGCCAGCAGCTTGAGGACAGGAGGCGGGGAGACCCAGTACTTC. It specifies CASSLRTGGGETQYF.

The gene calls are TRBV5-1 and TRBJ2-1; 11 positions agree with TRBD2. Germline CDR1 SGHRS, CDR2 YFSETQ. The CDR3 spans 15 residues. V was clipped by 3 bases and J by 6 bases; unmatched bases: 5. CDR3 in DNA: TGCGCCAGCAGCTGGTCTCTAGCGGGGGGCAATGAGCAGTTCTTC. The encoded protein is CASSWSLAGGNEQFF.

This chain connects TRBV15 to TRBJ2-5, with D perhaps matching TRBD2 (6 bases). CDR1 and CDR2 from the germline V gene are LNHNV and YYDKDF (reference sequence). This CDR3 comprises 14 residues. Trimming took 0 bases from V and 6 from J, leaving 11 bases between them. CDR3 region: CATSREGGVKTQYF. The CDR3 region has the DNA TGTGCCACCAGCAGAGAGGGCGGGGTTAAGACCCAGTACTTC. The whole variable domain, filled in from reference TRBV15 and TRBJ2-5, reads DAMVIQNPRYQVTQFGKPVTLSCSQTLNHNVMYWYQQKSSQAPKLLFHYYDKDFNNEADTPDNFQSRRPNTSFCFLDIRSPGLGDTAMYLCATSREGGVKTQYFGPGTRLLVL.

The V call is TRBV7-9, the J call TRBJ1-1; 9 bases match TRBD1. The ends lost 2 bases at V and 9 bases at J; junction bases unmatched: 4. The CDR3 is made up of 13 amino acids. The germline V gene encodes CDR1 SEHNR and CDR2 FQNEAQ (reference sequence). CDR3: CASSLMGQGKAFF. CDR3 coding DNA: TGTGCCAGCAGCTTAATGGGACAGGGCAAAGCTTTCTTT. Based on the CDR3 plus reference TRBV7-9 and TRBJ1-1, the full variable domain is DTGVSQNPRHKITKRGQNVTFRCDPISEHNRLYWYRQTLGQGPEFLTYFQNEAQLEKSRLLSDRFSAERPKGSFSTLEIQRTEQGDSAMYLCASSLMGQGKAFFGQGTRLTVV.

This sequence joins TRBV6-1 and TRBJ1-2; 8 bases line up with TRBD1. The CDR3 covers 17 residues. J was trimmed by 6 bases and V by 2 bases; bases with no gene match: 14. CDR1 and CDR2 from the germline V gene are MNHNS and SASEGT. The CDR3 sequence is CASSEKMTGESVDGYTF. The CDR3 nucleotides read TGTGCCAGCAGTGAAAAGATGACAGGGGAATCTGTGGATGGCTACACCTTC.

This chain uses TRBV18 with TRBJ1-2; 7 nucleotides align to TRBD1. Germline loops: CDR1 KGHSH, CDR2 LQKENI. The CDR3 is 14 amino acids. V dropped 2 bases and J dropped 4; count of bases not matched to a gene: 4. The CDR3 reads CASSPGRQGYGYTF. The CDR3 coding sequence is TGTGCCAGCTCACCAGGGCGACAGGGCTATGGCTACACCTTC.

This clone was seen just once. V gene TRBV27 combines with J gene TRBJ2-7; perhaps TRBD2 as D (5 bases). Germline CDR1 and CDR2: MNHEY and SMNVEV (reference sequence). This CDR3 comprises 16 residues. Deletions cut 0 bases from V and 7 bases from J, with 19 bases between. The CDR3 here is CASSLSLASSSREQYF. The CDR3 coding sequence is TGTGCCAGCAGTTTATCTCTGGCTAGCAGTTCTCGGGAGCAGTACTTC.

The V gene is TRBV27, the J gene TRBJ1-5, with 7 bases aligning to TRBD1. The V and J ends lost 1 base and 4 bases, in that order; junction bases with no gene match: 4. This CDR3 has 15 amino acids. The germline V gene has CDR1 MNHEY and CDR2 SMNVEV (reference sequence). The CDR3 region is CASSLFRGSNQPQHF. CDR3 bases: TGTGCCAGCAGTTTATTCAGGGGGTCAAATCAGCCCCAGCATTTT.

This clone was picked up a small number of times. The CDR3 here is CASSVIRDTEKLFF. In nucleotides, the CDR3 is TGTGCCAGCAGCGTTATCCGGGACACTGAAAAACTGTTTTTT. This chain joins TRBV7-9 and TRBJ1-4; D perhaps matches TRBD1 (6 bases). Germline V gene sequence: CDR1 SEHNR, CDR2 FQNEAQ (reference sequence). With 5 bases removed from V and 7 bases from J, the gap between germline ends came to 14 bases. This CDR3 is built from 14 residues.

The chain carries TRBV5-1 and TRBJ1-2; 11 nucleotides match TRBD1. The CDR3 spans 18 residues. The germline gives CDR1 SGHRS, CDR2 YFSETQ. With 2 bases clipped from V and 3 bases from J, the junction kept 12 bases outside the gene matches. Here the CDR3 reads CASSFGTGGRVDDYGYTF. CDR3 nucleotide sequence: TGCGCCAGCAGCTTCGGGACAGGGGGAAGGGTGGATGACTATGGCTACACCTTC.